This entry lists 5 T cell receptor beta chains sequenced from one sample in a study of T cell changes during pregnancy in multiple sclerosis. TCRdb's copy holds only in-frame clones and misses some; the assay was immunoSEQ multiplex PCR. The table lists 30,000 to 35,000 clones, less than 95% of them singletons. The source was CD8+ T cells from peripheral blood mononuclear cells, collected before pregnancy. These receptors all come from a female donor with multiple sclerosis, enrolled in a pregnancy study.

This chain connects TRBV4-1 to TRBJ1-4, with 10 bases that match TRBD1. This CDR3 has 14 residues. The germline gives CDR1 MGHRA, CDR2 YSYEKL. The V gene end was trimmed by 5 bases and the J gene end by 6 bases; junction bases not matched to a gene: 3. CDR3 nucleotides: TGCGCCAGCAGCGAAGGGACAGGGGATGAAAAACTGTTTTTT. As protein: CASSEGTGDEKLFF.

This clone was observed once. The CDR3 reads CASRAIQGLGSPLHF. DNA of the CDR3: TGTGCCAGCAGAGCAATACAGGGTCTGGGCTCACCCCTCCACTTT. V usage is TRBV6-6 and J usage is TRBJ1-6, with a weak D call TRBD1 (6 bases). Germline CDR1 and CDR2: MNHNY and SVGAGI (reference sequence). The CDR3 covers 15 residues. Trimming left V 6 bases short and J 10 bases short, with 19 bases between.

The J gene is TRBJ2-1, the V gene TRBV5-6; perhaps TRBD1 as D (6 bases). There are 16 residues in the CDR3. Per germline, CDR1 SGHDT and CDR2 YYEEEE. Trimming cost V 4 bases and J 0 bases, with 14 bases left between them. For the CDR3, the DNA is TGTGCCAGCAGCGCGGACAGCCTGAGCTCCTACAATGAGCAGTTCTTC. Translating it yields CASSADSLSSYNEQFF.

For this clone: Other DNA sequences within the sample encode an identical CDR3. V and J are TRBV4-2 and TRBJ2-3, with 9 bases fitting TRBD2. Germline V CDR1 and CDR2: LGHNA, YNFKEQ. Unmatched junction bases numbered 7, after V lost 0 bases and J lost 6 bases. CDR3 size: 16 residues. The CDR3: CASSQDSGGGADTQYF. CDR3 DNA: TGTGCCAGCAGCCAAGATAGTGGCGGGGGGGCGGATACGCAGTATTTT.

The chain links TRBV5-6 to TRBJ1-6, with 9 positions matching TRBD1. CDR3 length equals 14 residues. Germline CDR1 and CDR2: SGHDT and YYEEEE. Trimming took 5 bases from V and 11 from J; bases not matched to a gene: 8. CDR3 nucleotide sequence: TGTGCCAGCAGGCCCGGGACAGGGATGACACCCCTCCACTTT. It encodes CASRPGTGMTPLHF. Supplemented by reference TRBV5-6 and TRBJ1-6, the full variable domain reads DAGVTQSPTHLIKTRGQQVTLRCSPKSGHDTVSWYQQALGQGPQFIFQYYEEEERQRGNFPDRFSGHQFPNYSSELNVNALLLGDSALYLCASRPGTGMTPLHFGNGTRLTVT.